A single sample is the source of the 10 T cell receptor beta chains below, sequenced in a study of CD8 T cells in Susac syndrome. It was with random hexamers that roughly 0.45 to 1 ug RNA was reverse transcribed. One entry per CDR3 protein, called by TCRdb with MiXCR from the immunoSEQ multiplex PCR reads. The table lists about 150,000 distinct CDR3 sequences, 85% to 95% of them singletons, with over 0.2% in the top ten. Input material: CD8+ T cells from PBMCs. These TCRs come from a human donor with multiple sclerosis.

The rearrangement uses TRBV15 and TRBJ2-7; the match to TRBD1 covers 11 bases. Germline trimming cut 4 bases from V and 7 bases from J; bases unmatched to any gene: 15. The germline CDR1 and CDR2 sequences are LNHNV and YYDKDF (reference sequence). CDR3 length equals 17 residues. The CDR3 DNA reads TGTGCCACCAGCACGGGATATCACCGGGACAGGGGGAAGGAGCAGTACTTC. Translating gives CATSTGYHRDRGKEQYF.

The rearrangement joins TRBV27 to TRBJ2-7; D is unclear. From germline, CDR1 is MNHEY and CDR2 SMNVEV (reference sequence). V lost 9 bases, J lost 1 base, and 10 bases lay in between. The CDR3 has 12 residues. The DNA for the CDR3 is TGTGCCAGTACGGGCAGGTCCTACGAGCAGTACTTC. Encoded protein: CASTGRSYEQYF.

CDR3 sequence: CASSVGPRGSNEQFF. The CDR3 DNA is TGTGCCAGCAGCGTAGGACCCAGGGGGTCCAATGAGCAGTTCTTC. The gene calls are TRBV9 and TRBJ2-1; 7 nucleotides match TRBD1. Germline V gene data show CDR1 as SGDLS and CDR2 as YYNGEE. CDR3 length: 15 residues. The trim removed 0 bases at V and 6 bases at J, leaving 6 bases unmatched.

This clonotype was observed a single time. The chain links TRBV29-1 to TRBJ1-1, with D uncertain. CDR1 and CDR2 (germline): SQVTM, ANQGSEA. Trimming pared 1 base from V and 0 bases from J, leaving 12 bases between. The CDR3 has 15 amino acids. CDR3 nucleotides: TGCAGCGTTGAAGGGCTCCGGGGTCTGAACACTGAAGCTTTCTTT. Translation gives CSVEGLRGLNTEAFF. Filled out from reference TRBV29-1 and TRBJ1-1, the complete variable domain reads SAVISQKPSRDICQRGTSLTIQCQVDSQVTMMFWYRQQPGQSLTLIATANQGSEATYESGFVIDKFPISRPNLTFSTLTVSNMSPEDSSIYLCSVEGLRGLNTEAFFGQGTRLTVV.

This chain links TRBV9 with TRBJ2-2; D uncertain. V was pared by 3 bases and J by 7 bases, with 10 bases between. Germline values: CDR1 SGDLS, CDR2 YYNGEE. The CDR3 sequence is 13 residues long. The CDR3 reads CASSDARVGELFF. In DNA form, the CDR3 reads TGTGCCAGCAGCGATGCCAGAGTCGGGGAGCTGTTTTTT.

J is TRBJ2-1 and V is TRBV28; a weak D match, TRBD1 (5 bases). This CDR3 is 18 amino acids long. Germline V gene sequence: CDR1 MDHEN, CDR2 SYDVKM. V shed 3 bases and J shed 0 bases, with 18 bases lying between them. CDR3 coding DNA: TGTGCCAGCAGTTTGGAAAAGACAGCCGCCAGCTCCTACAATGAGCAGTTCTTC. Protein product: CASSLEKTAASSYNEQFF.

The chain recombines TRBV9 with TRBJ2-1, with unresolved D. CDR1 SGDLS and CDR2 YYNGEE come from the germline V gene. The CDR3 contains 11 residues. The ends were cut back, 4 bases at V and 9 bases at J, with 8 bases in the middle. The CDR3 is CASSPNTEQFF. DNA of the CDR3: TGTGCCAGCAGCCCCAATACTGAGCAGTTCTTC.

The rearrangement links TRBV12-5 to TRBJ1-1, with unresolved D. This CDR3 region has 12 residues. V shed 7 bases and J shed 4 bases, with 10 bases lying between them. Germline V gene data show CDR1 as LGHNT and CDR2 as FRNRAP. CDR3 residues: CASAWASTEAFF. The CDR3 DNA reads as TGTGCTAGTGCCTGGGCATCCACTGAAGCTTTCTTT.

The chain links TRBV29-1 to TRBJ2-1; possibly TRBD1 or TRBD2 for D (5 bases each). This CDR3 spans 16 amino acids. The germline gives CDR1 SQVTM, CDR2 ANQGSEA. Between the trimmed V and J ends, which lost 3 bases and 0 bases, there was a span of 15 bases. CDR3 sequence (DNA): TGCAGCGTTGATGGGACGGAAAGGCGCTCCTACAATGAGCAGTTCTTC. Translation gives CSVDGTERRSYNEQFF.

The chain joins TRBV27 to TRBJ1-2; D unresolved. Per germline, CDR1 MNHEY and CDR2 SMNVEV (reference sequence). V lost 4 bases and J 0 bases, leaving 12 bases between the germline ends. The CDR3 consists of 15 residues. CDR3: CASSYIRETNYGYTF. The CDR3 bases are TGTGCCAGCAGTTACATAAGGGAGACTAACTATGGCTACACCTTC.